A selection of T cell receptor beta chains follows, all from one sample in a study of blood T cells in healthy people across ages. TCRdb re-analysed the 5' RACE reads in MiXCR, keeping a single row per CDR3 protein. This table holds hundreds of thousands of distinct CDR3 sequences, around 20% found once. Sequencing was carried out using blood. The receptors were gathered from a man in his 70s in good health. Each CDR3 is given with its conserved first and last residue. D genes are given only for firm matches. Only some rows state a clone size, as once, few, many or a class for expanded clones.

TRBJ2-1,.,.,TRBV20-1,CSARGQSGAAYDEQFF,TGCAGTGCTAGGGGACAGAGCGGGGCCGCCTACGATGAGCAGTTCTTC
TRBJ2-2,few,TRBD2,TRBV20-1,CSAKKTSSGELFF,TGCAGTGCTAAAAAGACTAGCTCCGGGGAGCTGTTTTTT
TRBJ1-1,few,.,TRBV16,CASSQSAGMGTEAFF,TGTGCCAGCAGCCAATCTGCAGGGATGGGCACTGAAGCTTTCTTT
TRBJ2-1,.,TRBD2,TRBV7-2,CASSKTGTSGRASEQFF,TGTGCCAGCAGCAAAACCGGGACTAGCGGGAGGGCCAGTGAGCAGTTCTTC
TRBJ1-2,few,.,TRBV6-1,CASSEAGRDDGYTF,TGTGCCAGCAGTGAAGCGGGGAGGGACGACGGCTACACCTTC
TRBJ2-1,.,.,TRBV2,CASRLQKFNEQFF,TGTGCCAGCAGACTGCAGAAGTTCAATGAGCAGTTCTTC
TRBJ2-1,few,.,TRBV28,CASKPDSTYNEQFF,TGTGCCAGCAAACCGGACAGCACCTACAATGAGCAGTTCTTC
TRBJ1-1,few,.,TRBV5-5,CASSFSQAGRTEAFF,TGTGCCAGCAGCTTCTCTCAGGCGGGGAGGACTGAAGCTTTCTTT
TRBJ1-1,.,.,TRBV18,CASSPKGVQEAFF,TGTGCCAGCTCACCAAAGGGCGTTCAAGAAGCTTTCTTT
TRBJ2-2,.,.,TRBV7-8,CASSFNLGASDTGELFF,TGTGCCAGCAGCTTCAATCTGGGGGCTTCGGACACCGGGGAGCTGTTTTTT
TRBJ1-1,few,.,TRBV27,CASSLVGGTVAFF,TGTGCCAGCAGTTTAGTGGGCGGGACTGTGGCTTTCTTT
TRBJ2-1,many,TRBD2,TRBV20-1,CSAGLADHNEQFF,TGCAGTGCCGGACTAGCAGACCACAATGAGCAGTTCTTC
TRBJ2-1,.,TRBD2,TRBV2,CASSETASGNRQFF,TGTGCCAGCAGTGAAACGGCTAGCGGGAATCGTCAGTTCTTC
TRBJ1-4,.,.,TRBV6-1,CASLRAGNEKLFF,TGTGCCAGCCTTAGGGCAGGGAATGAAAAACTGTTTTTT
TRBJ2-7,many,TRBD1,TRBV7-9,CASSQRTGGFYEQYF,TGTGCCAGCAGCCAGAGGACAGGGGGTTTCTACGAGCAGTACTTC
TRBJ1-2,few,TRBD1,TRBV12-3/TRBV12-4,CASSPRGRGNYGYTF,TGTGCCAGCAGCCCCAGGGGCAGGGGGAACTATGGCTACACCTTC
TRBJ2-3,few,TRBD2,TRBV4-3,CASSQDRAIGTSDTDTQYF,TGCGCCAGCAGCCAAGATAGGGCAATAGGGACTAGCGACACAGATACGCAGTATTTT
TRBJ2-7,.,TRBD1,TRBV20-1,CSASVGTGSSYEQYF,TGCAGTGCTAGTGTCGGGACAGGATCCTCCTACGAGCAGTACTTC
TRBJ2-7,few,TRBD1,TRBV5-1,CASSGGQAVSYEQYF,TGCGCCAGCAGCGGGGGACAGGCTGTCTCCTACGAGCAGTACTTC
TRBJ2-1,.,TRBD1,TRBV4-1,CASSQGQNSYNEQFF,TGCGCCAGCAGCCAGGGACAGAACTCCTACAATGAGCAGTTCTTC
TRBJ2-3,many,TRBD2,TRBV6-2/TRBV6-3,CASTPGLAATDTQYF,TGTGCCAGCACCCCGGGACTAGCGGCCACAGATACGCAGTATTTT
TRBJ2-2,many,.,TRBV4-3,CASSPRMGIGTGELFF,TGCGCCAGCAGCCCAAGGATGGGGATAGGGACCGGGGAGCTGTTTTTT
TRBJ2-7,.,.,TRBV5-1,CASSLARHPTYEQYF,TGCGCCAGCAGCTTGGCGCGGCACCCCACCTACGAGCAGTACTTC
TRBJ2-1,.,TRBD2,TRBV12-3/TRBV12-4,CASSPGTSGSSHEQFF,TGTGCCAGCAGCCCTGGGACTAGCGGGAGTAGTCATGAGCAGTTCTTC
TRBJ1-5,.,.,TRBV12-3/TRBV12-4,CASSAAGPQHF,TGTGCCAGCAGTGCTGCTGGGCCCCAGCATTTT
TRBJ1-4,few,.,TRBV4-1,CASSVSQGENEKLFF,TGCGCCAGCAGTGTGTCGCAGGGAGAGAATGAAAAACTGTTTTTT
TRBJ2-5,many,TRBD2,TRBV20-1,CSATLSAGDVETQYF,TGCAGTGCTACCCTTTCAGCGGGAGATGTGGAGACCCAGTACTTC
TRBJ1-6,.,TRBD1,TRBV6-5,CASSYVGDRGHSPLHF,TGTGCCAGCAGTTATGTGGGCGACAGGGGGCATTCACCCCTCCACTTT
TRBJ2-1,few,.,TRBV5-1,CASSTVSSYNEQFF,TGCGCCAGCAGCACGGTCAGCTCCTACAATGAGCAGTTCTTC
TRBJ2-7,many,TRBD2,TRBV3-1,CASRNSGSRNEQYF,TGTGCCAGCAGAAATAGCGGGAGTAGGAACGAGCAGTACTTC
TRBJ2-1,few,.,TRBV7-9,CASIEMDSYNEQFF,TGTGCCAGCATCGAAATGGACAGCTACAATGAGCAGTTCTTC
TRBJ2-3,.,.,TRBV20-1,CSAIPAQGRRTDTQYF,TGCAGTGCTATACCCGCGCAAGGACGCCGCACAGATACGCAGTATTTT